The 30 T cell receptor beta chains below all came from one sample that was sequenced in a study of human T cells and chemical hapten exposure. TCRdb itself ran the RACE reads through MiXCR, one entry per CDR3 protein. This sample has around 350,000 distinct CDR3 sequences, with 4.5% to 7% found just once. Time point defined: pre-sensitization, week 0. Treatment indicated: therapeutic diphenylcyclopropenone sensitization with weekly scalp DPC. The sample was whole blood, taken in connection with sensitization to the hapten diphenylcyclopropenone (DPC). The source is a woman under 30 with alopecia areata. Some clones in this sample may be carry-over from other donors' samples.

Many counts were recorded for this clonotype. The CDR3 loop is CASSYSGQETQYF. DNA for the CDR3: TGTGCCAGCAGTTACAGCGGACAAGAGACCCAGTACTTC. This chain links TRBV6-5 with TRBJ2-5; D is perhaps TRBD2 (5 bases). The germline gives CDR1 MNHEY, CDR2 SVGAGI. This CDR3 spans 13 amino acids. Trimming removed 2 bases from V and 2 bases from J, with 6 bases in between.

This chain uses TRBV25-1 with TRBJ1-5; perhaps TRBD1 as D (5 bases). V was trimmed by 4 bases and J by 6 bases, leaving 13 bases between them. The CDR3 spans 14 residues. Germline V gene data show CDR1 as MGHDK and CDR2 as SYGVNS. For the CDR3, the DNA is TGTGCCAGCAGTGTCCACGGGGCCAGTCAGCCCCAGCATTTT. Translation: CASSVHGASQPQHF.

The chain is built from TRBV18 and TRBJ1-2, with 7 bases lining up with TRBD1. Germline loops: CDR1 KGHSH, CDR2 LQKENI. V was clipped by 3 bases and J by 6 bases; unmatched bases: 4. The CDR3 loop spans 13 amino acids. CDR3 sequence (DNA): TGTGCCAGCTCACCGACAGGGCCAGATGGCTACACCTTC. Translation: CASSPTGPDGYTF.

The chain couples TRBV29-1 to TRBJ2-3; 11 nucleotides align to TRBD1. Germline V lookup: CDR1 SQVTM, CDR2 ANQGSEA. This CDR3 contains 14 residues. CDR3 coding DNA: TGCAGTAACTTGGGGACAGGGGGTATGGATACGCAGTATTTT. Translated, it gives CSNLGTGGMDTQYF.

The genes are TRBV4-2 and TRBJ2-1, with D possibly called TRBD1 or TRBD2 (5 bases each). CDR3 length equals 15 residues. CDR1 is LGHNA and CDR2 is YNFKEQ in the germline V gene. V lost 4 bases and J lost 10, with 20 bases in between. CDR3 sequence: CASSPLDNGASEQFF. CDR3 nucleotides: TGTGCCAGCAGCCCGTTGGATAACGGGGCGAGCGAGCAGTTCTTC.

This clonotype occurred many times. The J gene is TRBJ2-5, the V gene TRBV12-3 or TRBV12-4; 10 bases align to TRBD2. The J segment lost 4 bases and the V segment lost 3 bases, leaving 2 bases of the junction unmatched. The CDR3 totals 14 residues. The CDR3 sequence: CASSLSGGVETQYF. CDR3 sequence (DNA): TGTGCCAGCAGTTTGAGCGGGGGGGTAGAGACCCAGTACTTC.

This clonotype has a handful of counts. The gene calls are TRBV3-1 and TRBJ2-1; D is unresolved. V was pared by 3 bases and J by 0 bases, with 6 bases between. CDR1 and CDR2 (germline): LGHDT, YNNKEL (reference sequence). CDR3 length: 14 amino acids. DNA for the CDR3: TGTGCCAGCAGCCAGCAGAGCTCCTACAATGAGCAGTTCTTC. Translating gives CASSQQSSYNEQFF.

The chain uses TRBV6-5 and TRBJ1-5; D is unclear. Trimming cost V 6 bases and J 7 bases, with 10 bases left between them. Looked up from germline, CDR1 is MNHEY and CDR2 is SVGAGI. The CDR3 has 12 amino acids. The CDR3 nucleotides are TGTGCCAGCAGCCAACAAGGGCAGCCCCAGCATTTT. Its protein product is CASSQQGQPQHF.

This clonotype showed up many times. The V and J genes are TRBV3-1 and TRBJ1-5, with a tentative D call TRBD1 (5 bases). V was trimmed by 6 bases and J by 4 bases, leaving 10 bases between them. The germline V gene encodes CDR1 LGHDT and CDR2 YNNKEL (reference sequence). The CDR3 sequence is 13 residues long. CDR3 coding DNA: TGTGCCAGCAGTCGGACAAGGAATCAGCCCCAGCATTTT. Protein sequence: CASSRTRNQPQHF.

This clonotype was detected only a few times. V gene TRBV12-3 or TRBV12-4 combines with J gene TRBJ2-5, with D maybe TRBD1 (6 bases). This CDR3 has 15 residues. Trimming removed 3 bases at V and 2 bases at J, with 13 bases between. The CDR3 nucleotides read TGTGCCAGCAGTTTGGCTTGGGGGACACAAGAGACCCAGTACTTC. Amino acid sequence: CASSLAWGTQETQYF.

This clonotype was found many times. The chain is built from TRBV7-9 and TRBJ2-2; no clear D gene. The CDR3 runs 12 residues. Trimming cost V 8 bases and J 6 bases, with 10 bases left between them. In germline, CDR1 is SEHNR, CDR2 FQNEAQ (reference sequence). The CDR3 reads CASSGRSGELFF. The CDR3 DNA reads TGTGCCAGCTCCGGACGGTCCGGGGAGCTGTTTTTT.

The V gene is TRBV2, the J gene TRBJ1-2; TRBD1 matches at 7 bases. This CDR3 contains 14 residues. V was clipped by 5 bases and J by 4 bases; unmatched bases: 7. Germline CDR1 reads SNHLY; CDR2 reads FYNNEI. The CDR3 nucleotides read TGTGCCAGCAGTAGACAGGGCATGAGCTATGGCTACACCTTC. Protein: CASSRQGMSYGYTF.

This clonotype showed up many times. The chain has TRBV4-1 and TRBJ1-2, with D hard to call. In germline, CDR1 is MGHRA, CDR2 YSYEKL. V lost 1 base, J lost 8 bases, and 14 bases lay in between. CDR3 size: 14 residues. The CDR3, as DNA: TGCGCCAGCAGCCAAGGCAATAGAGCAGGCGGCTACACCTTC. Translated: CASSQGNRAGGYTF.

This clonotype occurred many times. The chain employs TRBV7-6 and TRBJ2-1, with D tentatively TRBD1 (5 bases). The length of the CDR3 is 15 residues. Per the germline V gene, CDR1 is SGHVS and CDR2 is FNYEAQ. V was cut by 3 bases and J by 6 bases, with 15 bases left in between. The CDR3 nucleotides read TGTGCCAGCAGCTTCGGTCAGGGTGGTTTCAATGAGCAGTTCTTC. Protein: CASSFGQGGFNEQFF.

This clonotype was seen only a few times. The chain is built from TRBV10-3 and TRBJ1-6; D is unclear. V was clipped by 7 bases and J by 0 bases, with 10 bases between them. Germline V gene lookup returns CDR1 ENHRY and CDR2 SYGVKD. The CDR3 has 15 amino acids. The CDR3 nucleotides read TGTGCCATCAAGGAGGAGAGCTCCTATAATTCACCCCTCCACTTT. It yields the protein CAIKEESSYNSPLHF.

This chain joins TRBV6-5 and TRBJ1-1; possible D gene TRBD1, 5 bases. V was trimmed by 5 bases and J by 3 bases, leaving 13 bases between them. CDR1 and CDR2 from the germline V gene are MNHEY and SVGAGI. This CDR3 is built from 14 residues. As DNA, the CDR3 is TGTGCCAGCAGTGACAGACGAAAAGACACTGAAGCTTTCTTT. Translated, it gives CASSDRRKDTEAFF.

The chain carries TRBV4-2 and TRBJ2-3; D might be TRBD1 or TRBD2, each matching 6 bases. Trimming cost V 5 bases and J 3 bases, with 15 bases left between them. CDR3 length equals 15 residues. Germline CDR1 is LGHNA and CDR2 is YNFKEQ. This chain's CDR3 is CASSFTKGGTDTQYF. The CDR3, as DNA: TGTGCCAGCAGCTTCACAAAAGGGGGGACAGATACGCAGTATTTT.

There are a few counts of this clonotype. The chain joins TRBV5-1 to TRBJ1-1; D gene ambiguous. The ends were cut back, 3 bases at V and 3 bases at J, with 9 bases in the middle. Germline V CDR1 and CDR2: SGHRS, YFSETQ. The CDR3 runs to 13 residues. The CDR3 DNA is TGCGCCAGCAGCTCTCTAATGGACACTGAAGCTTTCTTT. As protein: CASSSLMDTEAFF.

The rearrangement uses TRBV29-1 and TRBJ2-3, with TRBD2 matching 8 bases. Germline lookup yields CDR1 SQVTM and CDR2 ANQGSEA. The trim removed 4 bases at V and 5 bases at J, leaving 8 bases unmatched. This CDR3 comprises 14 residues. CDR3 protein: CSVVRRGDGDTQYF. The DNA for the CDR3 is TGCAGCGTTGTACGGCGGGGGGACGGAGATACGCAGTATTTT.

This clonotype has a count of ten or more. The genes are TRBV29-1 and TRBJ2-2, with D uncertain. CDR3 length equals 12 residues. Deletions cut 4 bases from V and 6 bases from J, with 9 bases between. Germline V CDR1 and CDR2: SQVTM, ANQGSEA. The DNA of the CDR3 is TGCAGCGTTGGCAGCGCGGCCGGGGAGCTGTTTTTT. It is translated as CSVGSAAGELFF.

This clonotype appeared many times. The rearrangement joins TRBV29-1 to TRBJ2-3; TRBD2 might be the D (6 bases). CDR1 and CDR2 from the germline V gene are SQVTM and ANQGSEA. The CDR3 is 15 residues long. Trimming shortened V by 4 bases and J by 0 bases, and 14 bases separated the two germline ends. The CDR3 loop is CSVGLAVASTDTQYF. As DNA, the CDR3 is TGCAGCGTTGGATTAGCGGTGGCTAGCACAGATACGCAGTATTTT.

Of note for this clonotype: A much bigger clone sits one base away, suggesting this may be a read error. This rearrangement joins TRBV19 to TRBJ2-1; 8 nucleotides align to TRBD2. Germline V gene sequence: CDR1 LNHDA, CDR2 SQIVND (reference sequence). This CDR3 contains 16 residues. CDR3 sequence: CARSMVGGGLYNEQFF. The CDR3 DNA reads TGTGCCAGAAGTATGGTAGGCGGGGGGCTCTACAATGAGCAGTTCTTC.

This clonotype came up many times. The CDR3 is CASSQDLSDSGATGVFF. The CDR3 DNA sequence: TGCGCCAGCAGCCAAGATCTTAGCGATAGCGGGGCTACTGGGGTGTTTTTT. The V call is TRBV4-3, the J call TRBJ2-2, with 8 positions matching TRBD2. The V gene's germline CDR1 is LGHNA and CDR2 YSLEER. J was trimmed by 15 bases and V by 0 bases; bases with no gene match: 18. The CDR3 spans 17 residues.

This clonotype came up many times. The DNA of the CDR3 is TGCAGCGTTGGAAGGACGGGGGCTGGCACTGAAGCTTTCTTT. It encodes CSVGRTGAGTEAFF. The chain couples TRBV29-1 to TRBJ1-1; TRBD1 is a possible D gene (6 bases). Germline CDR1 is SQVTM and CDR2 is ANQGSEA. V was trimmed by 4 bases and J by 4 bases, leaving 16 bases between them. The CDR3 has 14 residues.

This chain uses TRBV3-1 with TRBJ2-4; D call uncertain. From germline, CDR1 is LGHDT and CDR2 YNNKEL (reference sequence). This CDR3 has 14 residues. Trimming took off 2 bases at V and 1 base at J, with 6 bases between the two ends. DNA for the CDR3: TGTGCCAGCAGCCAATGGCAGGCCAAAAACATTCAGTACTTC. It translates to CASSQWQAKNIQYF.

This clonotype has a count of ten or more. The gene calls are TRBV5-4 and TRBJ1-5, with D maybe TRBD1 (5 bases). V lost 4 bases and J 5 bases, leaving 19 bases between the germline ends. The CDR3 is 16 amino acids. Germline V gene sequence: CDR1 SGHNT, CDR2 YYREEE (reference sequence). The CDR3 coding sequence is TGTGCCAGCAGCGGCGGACGGGACGGGAGTTATCAGCCCCAGCATTTT. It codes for CASSGGRDGSYQPQHF.

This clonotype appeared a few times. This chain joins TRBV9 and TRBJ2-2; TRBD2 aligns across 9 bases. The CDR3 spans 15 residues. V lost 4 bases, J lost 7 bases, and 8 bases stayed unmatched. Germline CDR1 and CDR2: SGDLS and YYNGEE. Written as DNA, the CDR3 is TGTGCCAGCAGCCCCCGGACTAGCGAGATCGGGGAGCTGTTTTTT. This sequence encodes CASSPRTSEIGELFF.

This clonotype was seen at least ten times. The CDR3 nucleotides read TGTGCCAGCAGCCGAGGGACGGCAAATCAGCCCCAGCATTTT. It is translated as CASSRGTANQPQHF. This chain joins TRBV7-9 and TRBJ1-5; D perhaps matches TRBD1 (5 bases). CDR1 and CDR2 from the germline V gene are SEHNR and FQNEAQ (reference sequence). The V gene lost 5 bases and the J gene lost 4 bases, with 12 bases spanning the gap. This CDR3 is 14 amino acids long.

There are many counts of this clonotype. CDR3 nucleotide sequence: TGTGCCAGCAGTCCACCTAAATACCTCACTAACACCGGGGAGCTGTTTTTT. This codes for CASSPPKYLTNTGELFF. This chain links TRBV12-3 or TRBV12-4 with TRBJ2-2; D unresolved. Trimming took 5 bases from V and 2 from J, leaving 18 bases between them. The CDR3 runs to 17 residues.

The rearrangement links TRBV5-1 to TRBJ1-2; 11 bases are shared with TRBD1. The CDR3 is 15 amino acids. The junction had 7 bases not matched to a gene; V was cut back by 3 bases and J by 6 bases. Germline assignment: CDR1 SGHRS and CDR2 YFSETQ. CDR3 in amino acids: CASSSGPGQGDGYTF. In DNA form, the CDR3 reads TGCGCCAGCAGCTCGGGCCCGGGACAGGGGGATGGCTACACCTTC.